The sequence of this T cell receptor (beta chain) was determined in a study of human T cells and chemical hapten exposure. Looking at the study overall: Throughout the roughly 25-week study, diphenylcyclopropenone was applied weekly to the patients' scalps. A mostly female patient group had alopecia areata, totalis or universalis.

Time point here: pre-sensitization, week 0. Stated treatment: therapeutic diphenylcyclopropenone sensitization with weekly scalp DPC. For the library, individual cDNA molecules each received unique molecular identifiers. TCRdb re-called the RACE reads with MiXCR, one entry per CDR3 protein. The data hold tens of thousands of distinct CDR3 sequences, with roughly a tenth observed a single time. V was pared by 5 bases and J by 2 bases, with 12 bases between. The CDR3 length is 14 residues. This clonotype was picked up many times. The clonotype comes from a young man with alopecia areata. Some clones in this sample may be carry-over from other donors' samples. The chain joins TRBV12-3 or TRBV12-4 to TRBJ1-1; D might be TRBD1 (5 bases). The sequencing used whole blood, collected in connection with sensitization to the hapten diphenylcyclopropenone (DPC). The CDR3, as DNA: TGTGCCAGCAGTCTTAGGGACTTAAACACTGAAGCTTTCTTT. It specifies CASSLRDLNTEAFF.